These 21 T cell receptor beta chains were all obtained from the same sample, sequenced in a study of vaccination effects on CD4 cells after COVID-19 (dated by TCRdb to about 2022). Antigens for these TCRs are unknown. The ViraFEST assay stimulated PBMC with viral peptide pools and then used TCR sequencing to identify antigen-specific CD4+ T cell clonotypes by expansion. After about 10 days of culture, CD4+ T cells were isolated with the EasySep CD4+ T cell isolation kit. Two doses of either the BNT162b2 or the mRNA-1273 mRNA SARS-CoV-2 vaccine were administered to participants. Libraries were constructed by the immunoSEQ multiplex PCR assay. Not all clones reach the TCRdb copy of this immuneACCESS table, which keeps in-frame sequences only. Checked studies attribute under half of the gap to unresolved V genes and leave the rest unexplained. The sample table shows about 31,000 clones, and roughly 76% are seen once. The biggest ten clones account for 5% to 6.5% of the sample.

Sequencing used CD4+ T cells from PBMCs cultured with SARS-CoV-2 spike peptides, obtained after COVID-19 vaccination. The sample's cell subset or site label is to be understood as: SARS-CoV-2 spike overlapping peptide pool stimulation. These receptors were taken from a human donor who received a COVID-19 vaccine. Some clones in this sample may be carry-over from other donors' samples.

The chain recombines TRBV19 with TRBJ1-4, with 8 bases fitting TRBD1. The CDR3 sequence is 14 residues long. The J segment lost 7 bases and the V segment lost 3 bases, leaving 4 bases of the junction unmatched. The germline gives CDR1 LNHDA, CDR2 SQIVND (reference sequence). CDR3 loop: CASSMVQGGEKLFF. For the CDR3, the DNA is TGTGCCAGTAGTATGGTACAGGGGGGTGAAAAACTGTTTTTT.

J is TRBJ2-1 and V is TRBV28; 8 bases are shared with TRBD2. Germline CDR1 is MDHEN and CDR2 is SYDVKM. The CDR3 consists of 15 residues. V dropped 2 bases and J dropped 9; count of bases not matched to a gene: 9. For the CDR3, the DNA is TGTGCCAGCAGTTTACACGGGGGGGCCCCGGGTGAGCAGTTCTTC. Protein product: CASSLHGGAPGEQFF.

J is TRBJ2-7 and V is TRBV5-1; D is possibly TRBD1 (6 bases). This CDR3 has 15 amino acids. The V end lost 2 bases, the J end lost 3 bases, and 15 bases lay between the germline ends. Germline-derived CDR1 and CDR2 are SGHRS and YFSETQ. DNA of the CDR3: TGCGCCAGCAGCTTCGACCCCGCCAGGGGCTACGAGCAGTACGTC. Its translation: CASSFDPARGYEQYV.

Notes on this clone: This CDR3 is also generated by other DNA sequences in the sample. This sequence joins TRBV18 and TRBJ2-5; D uncertain. The V gene's germline CDR1 is KGHSH and CDR2 LQKENI. The V end lost 2 bases, the J end lost 2 bases, and 6 bases lay between the germline ends. The CDR3 consists of 13 residues. The CDR3, as DNA: TGTGCCAGCTCACCAGGGATACAAGAGACCCAGTACTTC. Translation gives CASSPGIQETQYF.

The chain uses TRBV7-2 and TRBJ2-3, with D possibly being TRBD2 (7 bases). This CDR3 is built from 17 residues. Germline V gene sequence: CDR1 SGHTA, CDR2 FQGNSA. V dropped 1 base and J dropped 1 base, with 15 bases sitting between them. In DNA form, the CDR3 reads TGTGCCAGCAGCTTAGGTCGGGGGGCGGTGGGCACAGATACGCAGTATTTT. This sequence encodes CASSLGRGAVGTDTQYF.

The V gene is TRBV3-1 (or the pseudogene TRBV3-2), the J gene TRBJ1-1, with TRBD1 as a possible D gene (6 bases). Germline V gene sequence: CDR1 LGHDT, CDR2 YNNKEL (reference sequence). The CDR3 covers 17 residues. Trimming pared 1 base from V and 4 bases from J, leaving 19 bases between. The CDR3 DNA sequence: TGTGCCAGCAGCCAAGGCGGGGGGGCGGGCTCGGTCACTGAAGCTTTCTTT. It encodes CASSQGGGAGSVTEAFF.

This rearrangement joins TRBV13 to TRBJ1-2; D possibly corresponds to TRBD1 (6 bases). The CDR3 totals 13 residues. Trimming cost V 6 bases and J 4 bases, with 12 bases left between them. CDR1 is PRHDT, CDR2 FYEKMQ, per germline (reference sequence). CDR3 DNA sequence: TGTGCCAGCAGAAGGGGGGTCGGCTATGGCTACACCTTC. Translating gives CASRRGVGYGYTF. The full variable domain, completed using reference TRBV13 and TRBJ1-2, is AAGVIQSPRHLIKEKRETATLKCYPIPRHDTVYWYQQGPGQDPQFLISFYEKMQSDKGSIPDRFSAQQFSDYHSELNMSSLELGDSALYFCASRRGVGYGYTFGSGTRLTVV.

The chain carries TRBV4-1 and TRBJ1-1, with D possibly matching TRBD1 (5 bases). V was trimmed by 4 bases and J by 6 bases, leaving 12 bases between them. Per germline, CDR1 MGHRA and CDR2 YSYEKL. The CDR3 has 13 residues. The CDR3 DNA reads as TGCGCCAGCAGCCTTACCGGGACCTCTGAAGCTTTCTTT. It encodes CASSLTGTSEAFF.

This clone was seen once. V and J are TRBV6-6 and TRBJ2-1, with TRBD2 matching 12 bases. This CDR3 is built from 15 residues. Germline values: CDR1 MNHNY, CDR2 SVGAGI (reference sequence). With V trimmed by 2 bases and J by 8 bases, 4 bases remained unmatched. The CDR3 region is CASSYRTSGNYEQFF. The CDR3 coding sequence is TGTGCCAGCAGTTACCGGACTAGCGGGAACTATGAGCAGTTCTTC.

This chain joins TRBV10-3 and TRBJ2-3, with D unclear. Deletions cut 4 bases from V and 1 base from J, with 0 bases between. Germline loops: CDR1 ENHRY, CDR2 SYGVKD. The length of the CDR3 is 11 residues. DNA of the CDR3: TGTGCCATCAGTGGCACAGATACGCAGTATTTT. It is translated as CAISGTDTQYF.

The V gene is TRBV5-4, the J gene TRBJ2-6; D call uncertain. The CDR3 totals 17 residues. V lost 2 bases to trimming and J lost 0 bases, with 12 bases between them. Germline V gene data show CDR1 as SGHNT and CDR2 as YYREEE (reference sequence). CDR3 nucleotide sequence: TGTGCCAGCAGCTTAGGCAGCTCCCTCTCTGGGGCCAACGTCCTGACTTTC. This gives the protein CASSLGSSLSGANVLTF.

The chain is built from TRBV7-3 and TRBJ2-1; the D is unclear. The CDR3 is 13 residues long. CDR1 SGHTA and CDR2 FQGTGA come from the germline V gene. Trimming shortened V by 5 bases and J by 7 bases, and 12 bases separated the two germline ends. CDR3 nucleotide sequence: TGTGCCAGCAGCGAATACATAAATAATGAGCAGTTCTTC. Translated: CASSEYINNEQFF.

The chain couples TRBV19 to TRBJ2-5; 12 bases line up with TRBD2. Germline values: CDR1 LNHDA, CDR2 SQIVND (reference sequence). V shed 6 bases, J shed 2 bases, and the junction held 4 bases outside the gene matches. The CDR3 consists of 15 residues. As DNA, the CDR3 is TGTGCCAGTAGGCGCGGGACTAGCGGGCAAGAGACCCAGTACTTC. Its protein is CASRRGTSGQETQYF. Complete variable domain (other parts from reference TRBV19 and TRBJ2-5): DGGITQSPKYLFRKEGQNVTLSCEQNLNHDAMYWYRQDPGQGLRLIYYSQIVNDFQKGDIAEGYSVSREKKESFPLTVTSAQKNPTAFYLCASRRGTSGQETQYFGPGTRLLVL.

The chain carries TRBV30 and TRBJ1-2; D is ambiguous. CDR3 size: 14 residues. V gave up 3 bases and J gave up 4 bases, with 15 bases separating them. Per germline, CDR1 GTSNPN and CDR2 SVGIG (reference sequence). CDR3: CAWRQSNLFYGYTF. CDR3 nucleotide sequence: TGTGCCTGGAGGCAAAGTAACCTATTCTATGGCTACACCTTC.

The rearrangement joins TRBV5-1 to TRBJ1-2; 8 bases align to TRBD1. Losses at the gene ends were 0 bases for V and 2 bases for J; bases not matched to a gene: 0. The CDR3 sequence is 14 residues long. Germline V lookup: CDR1 SGHRS, CDR2 YFSETQ. The DNA of the CDR3 is TGCGCCAGCAGCTTGGGGGACAGGAACTATGGCTACACCTTC. Its protein product is CASSLGDRNYGYTF.

This chain connects TRBV6-1 to TRBJ1-2; TRBD1 agrees at 7 bases. The CDR3 length is 16 residues. Germline lookup yields CDR1 MNHNS and CDR2 SASEGT. With V trimmed by 3 bases and J by 2 bases, 9 bases remained unmatched. This CDR3 reads CASSDRGQKLNYGYTF. Here the CDR3 DNA reads TGTGCCAGCAGTGACCGGGGACAGAAATTAAACTATGGCTACACCTTC.

The chain has TRBV3-1 (or the pseudogene TRBV3-2) and TRBJ2-7; D possibly uses TRBD1 or TRBD2 (5 bases each). This CDR3 has 15 residues. The V end was cut by 4 bases, the J end by 2 bases, with 15 bases between. The germline gives CDR1 LGHDT, CDR2 YNNKEL (reference sequence). This CDR3 is CASSLGVGGPYEQYV. Written as DNA, the CDR3 is TGTGCCAGCAGCCTGGGGGTTGGGGGTCCCTACGAGCAGTACGTC.

This clone was found once. V and J are TRBV28 and TRBJ1-5; 7 nucleotides agree with TRBD1. CDR1 and CDR2 (germline): MDHEN, SYDVKM. Trimming at V came to 5 bases and at J to 10 bases, leaving 14 bases not matched to a gene. The CDR3 spans 15 residues. The CDR3 sequence is CASSPTTGLRNPQHF. The CDR3 region has the DNA TGTGCCAGCAGTCCCACGACAGGGCTTCGCAATCCCCAGCATTTT.

This clone has only a few counts. The sample has other DNA sequences that encode this CDR3 too. The chain employs TRBV24-1 and TRBJ1-5, with unresolved D. The CDR3 totals 13 residues. The ends were cut back, 1 base at V and 5 bases at J, with 5 bases in the middle. The germline V gene has CDR1 KGHDR and CDR2 SFDVKD. The CDR3 nucleotides are TGTGCCACCAGTGATTTCGGGGATCAGCCCCAGCATTTT. The encoded protein is CATSDFGDQPQHF.

As DNA, the CDR3 is TGTGCCAGCAGCCCTCCGGGCCGTCATCTGGCAGAGACCCAGTACTTC. It codes for CASSPPGRHLAETQYF. The gene calls are TRBV9 and TRBJ2-5; D is unresolved. Germline V lookup: CDR1 SGDLS, CDR2 YYNGEE. The CDR3 is 16 amino acids. The V end lost 4 bases, the J end lost 4 bases, and 20 bases lay between the germline ends.

The chain combines TRBV4-1 with TRBJ2-7; D is possibly TRBD2 (7 bases). The germline CDR1 and CDR2 sequences are MGHRA and YSYEKL. The CDR3 contains 17 residues. The ends were cut back, 0 bases at V and 2 bases at J, with 17 bases in the middle. CDR3 coding DNA: TGCGCCAGCAGCCAAGACATCAATCCGGGGGGCACCTACGAGCAGTACGTC. This encodes CASSQDINPGGTYEQYV.